The 23 T cell receptor beta chains reported below all come from one sample, sequenced in a study of T cells after yellow fever vaccination. TCRdb reanalysed the 5' RACE reads using MiXCR and keeps one entry per CDR3 protein. This table has roughly 500,000 distinct CDR3 sequences, 19% appearing once. The source was PBMCs, collected 15 days after the yellow fever booster vaccination. The receptors were gathered from a man aged 30 to 45 who received the YFV17D yellow fever vaccine.

This chain connects TRBV7-9 to TRBJ2-1; D gene uncertain. V shed 0 bases and J shed 5 bases, with 8 bases lying between them. Germline V lookup: CDR1 SEHNR, CDR2 FQNEAQ (reference sequence). The CDR3 extends over 14 amino acids. CDR3 sequence (DNA): TGTGCCAGCAGCTTAGCGGAGACGGACAATGAGCAGTTCTTC. The encoded protein is CASSLAETDNEQFF.

CDR3 nucleotides: TGTGCCACCAGTCCATTAGCGGGAGAGAACAATGAGCAGTTCTTC. It yields the protein CATSPLAGENNEQFF. The chain carries TRBV24-1 and TRBJ2-1; TRBD2 matches at 9 bases. The CDR3 totals 15 residues. Germline V gene sequence: CDR1 KGHDR, CDR2 SFDVKD. The V gene end was trimmed by 6 bases and the J gene end by 5 bases; junction bases not matched to a gene: 7.

This clonotype occurred a few times. This rearrangement joins TRBV5-4 to TRBJ2-2; TRBD1 matches at 7 bases. Germline CDR1 is SGHNT and CDR2 is YYREEE (reference sequence). The V gene end was trimmed by 2 bases and the J gene end by 6 bases; junction bases not matched to a gene: 4. The CDR3 consists of 14 residues. The CDR3: CASSFRGKAGELFF. CDR3 coding DNA: TGTGCCAGCAGCTTCAGGGGGAAGGCCGGGGAGCTGTTTTTT.

The rearrangement uses TRBV12-3 or TRBV12-4 and TRBJ2-5, with D possibly matching TRBD1 (6 bases). The CDR3 runs to 15 residues. V lost 5 bases and J lost 4, with 17 bases in between. DNA for the CDR3: TGTGCCAGCAGTCCGGAGAACAGGGCGCCAGAGACCCAGTACTTC. As protein: CASSPENRAPETQYF.

This chain links TRBV5-4 with TRBJ2-3; 12 nucleotides agree with TRBD1. The germline CDR1 and CDR2 sequences are SGHNT and YYREEE (reference sequence). The CDR3 totals 16 residues. V lost 4 bases to trimming and J lost 3 bases; unmatched junction nucleotides: 6. The CDR3 bases are TGTGCCAGCAGCCTTGGGGGACAGGGGGCGACAGATACGCAGTATTTT. It translates to CASSLGGQGATDTQYF.

The chain combines TRBV2 with TRBJ2-1; a possible D gene is TRBD2 (6 bases). Germline V gene sequence: CDR1 SNHLY, CDR2 FYNNEI. There are 12 residues in the CDR3. V lost 6 bases and J 9 bases, leaving 12 bases between the germline ends. CDR3 loop: CASRVGGSEQFF. The DNA for the CDR3 is TGTGCCAGCAGGGTGGGGGGTAGTGAGCAGTTCTTC.

The genes are TRBV29-1 and TRBJ2-2; D is possibly TRBD1 (6 bases). This CDR3 is 14 amino acids long. The ends were cut back, 8 bases at V and 0 bases at J, with 13 bases in the middle. Germline CDR1 is SQVTM and CDR2 is ANQGSEA. The DNA for the CDR3 is TGCAGCTTCTCCGGGACAACGAACACCGGGGAGCTGTTTTTT. It is translated as CSFSGTTNTGELFF.

The table lists this clonotype with a few counts. V gene TRBV20-1 combines with J gene TRBJ2-7; no reliable D call. Looked up from germline, CDR1 is DFQATT and CDR2 is SNEGSKA (reference sequence). The CDR3 is 13 residues long. The V and J ends lost 3 bases and 3 bases respectively, with 12 bases between them. The DNA for the CDR3 is TGCAGTGCTAGTGCCCGGCGTGGCTACGAGCAGTACTTC. Translating gives CSASARRGYEQYF.

This clonotype has just a few counts. The genes are TRBV29-1 and TRBJ2-7, with D perhaps being TRBD1 or TRBD2 (6 bases each). Germline values: CDR1 SQVTM, CDR2 ANQGSEA. Trimming pared 6 bases from V and 5 bases from J, leaving 11 bases between. The CDR3 has 11 residues. This CDR3 is CSVWGANEQYF. The DNA of the CDR3 is TGCAGCGTGTGGGGGGCTAACGAGCAGTACTTC.

The chain has TRBV7-2 and TRBJ1-5; D is uncertain. The CDR3 contains 16 residues. The V and J ends lost 5 bases and 2 bases respectively, with 16 bases between them. Germline V lookup: CDR1 SGHTA, CDR2 FQGNSA. DNA for the CDR3: TGTGCCAGCAGCCTCTGGACGTCGTTTGGCAATCAGCCCCAGCATTTT. Translated: CASSLWTSFGNQPQHF.

This clonotype was seen only a few times. V gene TRBV2 combines with J gene TRBJ1-6; 7 nucleotides agree with TRBD1. Germline V gene sequence: CDR1 SNHLY, CDR2 FYNNEI. V dropped 8 bases and J dropped 9; count of bases not matched to a gene: 10. This CDR3 has 14 residues. The CDR3, as DNA: TGTGCCAGCTCCCCTGAGGGGGCGAGTTCACCCCTCCACTTT. It encodes CASSPEGASSPLHF.

The genes are TRBV20-1 and TRBJ2-3, with no clear D. The CDR3 is made up of 16 amino acids. The germline V and J ends were trimmed by 1 base and 1 base, with 15 bases remaining between them. Germline V gene sequence: CDR1 DFQATT, CDR2 SNEGSKA (reference sequence). In DNA, the CDR3 is TGCAGTGCTAGAGCCCCCGGTGGCGGCCGCACAGATACGCAGTATTTT. This translates into CSARAPGGGRTDTQYF.

The J gene is TRBJ2-7, the V gene TRBV6-1, with D tentatively TRBD1 (5 bases). The germline CDR1 and CDR2 sequences are MNHNS and SASEGT. There are 14 residues in the CDR3. V lost 8 bases, J lost 6 bases, and 20 bases lay in between. CDR3 DNA sequence: TGTGCCAGCGGCCCTCCGGGCCCTCAGGGCGAGCAGTACTTC. It is translated as CASGPPGPQGEQYF.

The chain joins TRBV5-6 to TRBJ2-7; either TRBD1 or TRBD2 may supply D (5 bases each). Germline V gene sequence: CDR1 SGHDT, CDR2 YYEEEE. The V and J ends lost 7 bases and 7 bases respectively, with 21 bases between them. This CDR3 has 14 residues. CDR3 sequence (DNA): TGTGCCAGCTCCTACCCCCGGGGCCCTAGGGAGCAGTACTTC. Amino acids: CASSYPRGPREQYF.

This chain links TRBV15 with TRBJ2-1; D perhaps matches TRBD2 (5 bases). Looked up from germline, CDR1 is LNHNV and CDR2 is YYDKDF (reference sequence). Between the trimmed V and J ends, which lost 1 base and 4 bases, there was a span of 8 bases. This CDR3 is 14 amino acids long. The CDR3 DNA is TGTGCCACCAGCAGAGTTACGGGGTACAATGAGCAGTTCTTC. Encoded protein: CATSRVTGYNEQFF.

This clonotype was counted between two and nine times. The V call is TRBV7-2, the J call TRBJ2-1; TRBD2 is a possible D gene (7 bases). There are 17 residues in the CDR3. V lost 3 bases and J 0 bases, leaving 15 bases between the germline ends. Germline V gene data show CDR1 as SGHTA and CDR2 as FQGNSA. CDR3 sequence: CASSFTGGPSSYNEQFF. DNA for the CDR3: TGTGCCAGCAGCTTCACGGGGGGCCCAAGCTCCTACAATGAGCAGTTCTTC.

The chain couples TRBV18 to TRBJ2-6; D is ambiguous. CDR3 length equals 14 residues. V dropped 10 bases and J dropped 0 bases, with 10 bases sitting between them. Germline V gene data show CDR1 as KGHSH and CDR2 as LQKENI. The CDR3 spells CATHGYSGANVLTF. CDR3 sequence (DNA): TGTGCCACCCACGGGTACTCTGGGGCCAACGTCCTGACTTTC.

This clonotype has only a few counts. The chain is built from TRBV5-6 and TRBJ2-4; perhaps TRBD1 as D (7 bases). Germline V gene sequence: CDR1 SGHDT, CDR2 YYEEEE. This CDR3 region has 12 residues. Trimming left V 7 bases short and J 5 bases short, with 10 bases between. The CDR3, as DNA: TGTGCCAGCGGGGGGACAGAAAACATTCAGTACTTC. This sequence encodes CASGGTENIQYF.

The rearrangement links TRBV6-1 to TRBJ1-6; TRBD1 matches at 9 bases. The germline gives CDR1 MNHNS, CDR2 SASEGT. V trimming: 5 bases; J trimming: 10 bases; junction bases outside the gene matches: 6. The CDR3 spans 14 residues. DNA of the CDR3: TGTGCCAGCAGTCCGGGACAGGGTAAATCACCCCTCCACTTT. Its protein is CASSPGQGKSPLHF.

This clonotype was counted at least ten times. The chain joins TRBV29-1 to TRBJ2-7; 7 bases are shared with TRBD1. The CDR3 covers 12 residues. The germline V gene encodes CDR1 SQVTM and CDR2 ANQGSEA. J was trimmed by 2 bases and V by 6 bases; bases with no gene match: 4. The CDR3 nucleotides read TGCAGCGTAGCCGGGACAGCCTACGAGCAGTACTTC. Protein product: CSVAGTAYEQYF.

This chain uses TRBV7-2 with TRBJ2-1; D is ambiguous. V dropped 1 base and J dropped 8 bases, with 9 bases sitting between them. The length of the CDR3 is 13 residues. Germline-derived CDR1 and CDR2 are SGHTA and FQGNSA. The chain's CDR3 is CASSLVTLHEQFF. CDR3 nucleotide sequence: TGTGCCAGCAGCTTAGTCACCCTCCATGAGCAGTTCTTC.

A few counts support this clonotype. The J gene is TRBJ2-7, the V gene TRBV23-1; possibly TRBD2 for D (5 bases). TRBV23-1 qualifies as an ORF whose function is uncertain. The CDR3 is 14 residues long. Trimming removed 2 bases at V and 3 bases at J, with 11 bases between. The CDR3 nucleotides read TGCGCCAGCAGTCAAAACGGGAACCTCTACGAGCAGTACTTC. It is translated as CASSQNGNLYEQYF.

This clonotype is a singleton in its sample. The chain couples TRBV12-3 or TRBV12-4 to TRBJ1-1, with TRBD1 as a possible D gene (6 bases). Between the trimmed V and J ends, which lost 3 bases and 6 bases, there was a span of 20 bases. The CDR3 has 16 residues. CDR3 protein: CASSFVEGQGNPEAFF. CDR3 bases: TGTGCCAGCAGTTTTGTGGAGGGACAAGGTAATCCTGAAGCTTTCTTT.